The T cell receptor beta chain described here comes from a study of T-cell memory formation after mild COVID-19. Study-wide context: Largely donor-specific TCR clusters were found. Findings and caveats of the study: Clones that shrank (day 15 to 85) were balanced CD4/CD8, whereas later expanders leaned CD4+. Contracting CD4+ clones were located mainly in CM and EM, and CD8+ clones in EMRA. There were some responding clones in pre-infection memory, which suggested that cross-reactive memory had joined.

This clonotype has only one observation. Its cognate antigen is unknown. TCRdb itself ran the 5' RACE reads through MiXCR, one entry per CDR3 protein. Here the sample spans about 250,000 distinct CDR3 sequences, 15% being singletons. This receptor was taken from an adult woman who had mild COVID-19 (a few samples of this study predate the infection). Cell type and time point are not known. What was sequenced was PBMCs or a T cell subset sorted from them (not recorded which).

The CDR3 coding sequence is TGTGCCAGCAGCTTTCTCGGGGGGCAGCGTGGCTACACCTTC. Amino acid sequence: CASSFLGGQRGYTF. The rearrangement joins TRBV6-1 to TRBJ1-2, with a weak D call TRBD1 (6 bases). The germline V gene has CDR1 MNHNS and CDR2 SASEGT. The CDR3 loop spans 14 amino acids. Trimming stripped 6 bases from V and 7 bases from J, with 18 bases between.